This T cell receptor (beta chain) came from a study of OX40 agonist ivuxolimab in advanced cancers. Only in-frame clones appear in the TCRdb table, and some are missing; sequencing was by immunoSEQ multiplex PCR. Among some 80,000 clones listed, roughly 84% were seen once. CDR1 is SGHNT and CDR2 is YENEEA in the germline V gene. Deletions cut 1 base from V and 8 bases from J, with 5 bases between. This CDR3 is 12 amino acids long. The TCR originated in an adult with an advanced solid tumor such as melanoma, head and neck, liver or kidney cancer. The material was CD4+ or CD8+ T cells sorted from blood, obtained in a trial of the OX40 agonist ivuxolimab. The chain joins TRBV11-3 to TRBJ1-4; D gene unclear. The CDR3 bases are TGTGCCAGCAGCTTAGGATCGGAAAAACTGTTTTTT. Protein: CASSLGSEKLFF. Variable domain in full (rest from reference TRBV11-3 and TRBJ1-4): EAGVVQSPRYKIIEKKQPVAFWCNPISGHNTLYWYLQNLGQGPELLIRYENEEAVDDSQLPKDRFSAERLKGVDSTLKIQPAELGDSAVYLCASSLGSEKLFFGSGTQLSVL.